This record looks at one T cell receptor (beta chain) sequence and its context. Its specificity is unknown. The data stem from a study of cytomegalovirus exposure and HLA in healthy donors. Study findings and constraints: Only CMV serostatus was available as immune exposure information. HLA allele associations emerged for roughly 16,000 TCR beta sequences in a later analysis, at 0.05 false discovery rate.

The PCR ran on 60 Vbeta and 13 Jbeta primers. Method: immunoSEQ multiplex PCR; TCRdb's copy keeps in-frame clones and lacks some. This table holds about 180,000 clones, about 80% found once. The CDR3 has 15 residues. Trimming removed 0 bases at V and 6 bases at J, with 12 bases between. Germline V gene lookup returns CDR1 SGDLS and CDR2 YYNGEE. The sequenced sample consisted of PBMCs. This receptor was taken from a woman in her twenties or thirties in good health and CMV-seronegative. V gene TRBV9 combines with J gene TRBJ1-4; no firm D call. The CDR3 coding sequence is TGTGCCAGCAGCGTAGCGGGAAGGGCACATGAAAAACTGTTTTTT. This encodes CASSVAGRAHEKLFF.